The text below deals with one T cell receptor (beta chain). The source of the sample is a study of blood T cell repertoires in COVID-19. Study as a whole: Samples taken during acute and convalescent COVID-19 were collected in the United States, Italy and Spain. Sources were T cells, B-cell-depleted T cells, or PBMCs; the material itself was cDNA or gDNA.

The ends lost 4 bases at V and 2 bases at J; junction bases unmatched: 4. This CDR3 region has 14 residues. CDR1 is LNHDA, CDR2 SQIVND, per germline (reference sequence). In the authors' methods: Using reference gene primer amplification, nucleated cell counts were estimated. Clones were read by immunoSEQ multiplex PCR, and TCRdb kept only the in-frame ones, dropping some. V and J calls and clone size are copied from that table; D and trimming were computed from the DNA. The table lists hundreds of thousands of clones, roughly 86% of them singletons. The rearrangement joins TRBV19 to TRBJ2-7; 8 bases map to TRBD2. The origin of this receptor is a woman in her twenties or thirties with acute or convalescent COVID-19. The sequenced sample was peripheral blood. The CDR3 is CASSTSGLAYEQYF. The CDR3 bases are TGTGCCAGTAGTACCTCGGGACTAGCCTACGAGCAGTACTTC.